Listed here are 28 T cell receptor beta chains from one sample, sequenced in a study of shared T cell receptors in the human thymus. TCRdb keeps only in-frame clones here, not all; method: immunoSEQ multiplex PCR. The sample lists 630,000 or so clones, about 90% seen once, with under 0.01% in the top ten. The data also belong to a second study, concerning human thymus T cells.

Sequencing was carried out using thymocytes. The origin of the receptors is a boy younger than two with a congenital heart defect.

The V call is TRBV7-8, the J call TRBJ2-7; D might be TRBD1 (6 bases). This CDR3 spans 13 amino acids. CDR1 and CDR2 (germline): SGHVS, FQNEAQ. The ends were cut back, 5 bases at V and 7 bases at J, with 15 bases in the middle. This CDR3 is CASSARTDMEQYF. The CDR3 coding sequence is TGTGCCAGCAGCGCCCGGACAGACATGGAGCAGTACTTC. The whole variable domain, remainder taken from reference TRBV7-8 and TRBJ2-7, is GAGVSQSPRYKVAKRGQDVALRCDPISGHVSLFWYQQALGQGPEFLTYFQNEAQLDKSGLPSDRFFAERPEGSVSTLKIQRTQQEDSAVYLCASSARTDMEQYFGPGTRLTVT.

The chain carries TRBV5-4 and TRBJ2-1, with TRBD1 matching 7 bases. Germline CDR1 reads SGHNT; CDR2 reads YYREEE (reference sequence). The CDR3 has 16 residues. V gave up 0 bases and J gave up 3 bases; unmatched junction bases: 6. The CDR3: CASSLERTGHYNEQFF. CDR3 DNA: TGTGCCAGCAGCTTGGAGAGGACAGGCCACTACAATGAGCAGTTCTTC.

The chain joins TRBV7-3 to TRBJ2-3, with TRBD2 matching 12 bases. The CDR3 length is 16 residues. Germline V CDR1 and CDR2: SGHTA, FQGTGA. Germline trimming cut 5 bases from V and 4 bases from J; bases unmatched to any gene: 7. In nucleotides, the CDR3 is TGTGCCAGCAGCCCTACTAGCGGGGGGTGTTCAGATACGCAGTATTTT. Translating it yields CASSPTSGGCSDTQYF.

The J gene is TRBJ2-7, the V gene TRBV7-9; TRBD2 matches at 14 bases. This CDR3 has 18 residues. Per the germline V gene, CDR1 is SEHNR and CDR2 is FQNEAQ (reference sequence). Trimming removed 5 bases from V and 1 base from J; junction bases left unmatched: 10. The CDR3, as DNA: TGTGCCAGCAGCGACACCGGGACTAGCGGGAGAGGTTCCTACGAGCAGTACTTC. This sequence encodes CASSDTGTSGRGSYEQYF.

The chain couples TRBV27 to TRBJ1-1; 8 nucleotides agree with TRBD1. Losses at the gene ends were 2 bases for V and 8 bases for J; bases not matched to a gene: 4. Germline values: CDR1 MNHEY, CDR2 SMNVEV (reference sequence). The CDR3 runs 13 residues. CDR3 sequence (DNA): TGTGCCAGCAGTTTAGCCCGGACAGGGGAAGCTTTCTTT. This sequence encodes CASSLARTGEAFF.

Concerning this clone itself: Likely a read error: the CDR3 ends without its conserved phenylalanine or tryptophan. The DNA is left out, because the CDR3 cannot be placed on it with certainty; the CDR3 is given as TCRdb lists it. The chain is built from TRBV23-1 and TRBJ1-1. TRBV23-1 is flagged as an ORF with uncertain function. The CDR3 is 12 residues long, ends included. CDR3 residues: CASSQSRRRLPG.

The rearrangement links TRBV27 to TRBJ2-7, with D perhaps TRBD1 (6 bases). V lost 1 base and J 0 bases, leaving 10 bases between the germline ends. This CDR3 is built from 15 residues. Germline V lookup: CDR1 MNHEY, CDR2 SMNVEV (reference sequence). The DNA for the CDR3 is TGTGCCAGCAGTTTATGGGGGCGGAACTCCTACGAGCAGTACTTC. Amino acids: CASSLWGRNSYEQYF.

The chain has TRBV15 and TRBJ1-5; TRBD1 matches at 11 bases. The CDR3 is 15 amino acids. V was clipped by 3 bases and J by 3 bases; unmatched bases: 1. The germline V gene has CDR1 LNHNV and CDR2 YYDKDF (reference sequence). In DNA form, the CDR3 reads TGTGCCACCAGCAGGGGACAGGGGGACAATCAGCCCCAGCATTTT. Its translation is CATSRGQGDNQPQHF.

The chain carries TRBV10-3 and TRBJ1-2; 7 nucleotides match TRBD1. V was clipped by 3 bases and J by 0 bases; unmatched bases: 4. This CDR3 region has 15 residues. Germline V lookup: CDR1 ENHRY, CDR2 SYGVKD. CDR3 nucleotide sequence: TGTGCCATCAGTGATTCACAGGGGACTAACTATGGCTACACCTTC. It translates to CAISDSQGTNYGYTF.

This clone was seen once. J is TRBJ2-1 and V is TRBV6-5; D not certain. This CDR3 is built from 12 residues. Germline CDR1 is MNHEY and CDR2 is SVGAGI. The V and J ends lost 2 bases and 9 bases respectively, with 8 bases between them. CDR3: CASSYDNVEQFF. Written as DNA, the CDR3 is TGTGCCAGCAGTTACGACAACGTTGAGCAGTTCTTC.

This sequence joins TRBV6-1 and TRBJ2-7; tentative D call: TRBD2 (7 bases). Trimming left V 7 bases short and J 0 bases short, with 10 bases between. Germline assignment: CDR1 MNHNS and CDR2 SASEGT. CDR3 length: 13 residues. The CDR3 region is CASKGGNSYEQYF. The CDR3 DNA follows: TGTGCCAGCAAGGGGGGGAACTCCTACGAGCAGTACTTC.

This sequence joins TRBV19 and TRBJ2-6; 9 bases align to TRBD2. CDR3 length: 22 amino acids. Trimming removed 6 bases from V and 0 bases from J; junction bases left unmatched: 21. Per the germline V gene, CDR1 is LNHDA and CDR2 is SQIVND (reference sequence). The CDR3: CASSRPVSPRLAGASGANVLTF. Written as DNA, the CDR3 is TGTGCCAGTAGCCGGCCCGTCTCCCCCAGGTTAGCGGGGGCCTCTGGGGCCAACGTCCTGACTTTC.

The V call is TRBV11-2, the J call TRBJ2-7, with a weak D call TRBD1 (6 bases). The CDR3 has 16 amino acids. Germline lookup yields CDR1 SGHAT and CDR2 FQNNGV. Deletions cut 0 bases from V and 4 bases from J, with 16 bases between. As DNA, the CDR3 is TGTGCCAGCAGCTTAGACCCCGGGACACCCTTTTACGAGCAGTACTTC. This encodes CASSLDPGTPFYEQYF.

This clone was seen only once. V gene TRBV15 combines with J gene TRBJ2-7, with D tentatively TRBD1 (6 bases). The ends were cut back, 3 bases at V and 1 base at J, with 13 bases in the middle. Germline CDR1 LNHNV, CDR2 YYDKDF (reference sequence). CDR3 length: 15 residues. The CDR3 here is CATSSHYRDSYEQYF. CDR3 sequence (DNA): TGTGCCACCAGCAGTCATTACAGGGATTCCTACGAGCAGTACTTC.

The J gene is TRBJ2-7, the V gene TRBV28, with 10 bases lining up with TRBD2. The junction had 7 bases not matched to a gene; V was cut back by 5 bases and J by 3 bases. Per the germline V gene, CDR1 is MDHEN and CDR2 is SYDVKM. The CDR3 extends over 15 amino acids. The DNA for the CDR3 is TGTGCCAGCAGTCCTGGGACTAGCGAAGGCTACGAGCAGTACTTC. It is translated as CASSPGTSEGYEQYF.

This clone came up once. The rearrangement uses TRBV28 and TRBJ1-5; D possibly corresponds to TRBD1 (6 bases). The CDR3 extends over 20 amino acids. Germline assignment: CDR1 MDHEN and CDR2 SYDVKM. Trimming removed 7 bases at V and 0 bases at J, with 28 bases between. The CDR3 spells CASNKRYTRDKGPSNQPQHF. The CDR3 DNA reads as TGTGCCAGCAATAAGCGTTACACCCGGGACAAGGGACCTAGCAATCAGCCCCAGCATTTT.

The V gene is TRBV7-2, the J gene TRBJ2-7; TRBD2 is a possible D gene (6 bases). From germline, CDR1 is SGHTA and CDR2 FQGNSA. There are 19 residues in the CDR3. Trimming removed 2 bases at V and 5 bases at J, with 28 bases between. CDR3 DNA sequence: TGTGCCAGCAGCTTATCGGGCAGGACAAGGACGGGGGAGACCGACGAGCAGTACTTC. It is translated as CASSLSGRTRTGETDEQYF.

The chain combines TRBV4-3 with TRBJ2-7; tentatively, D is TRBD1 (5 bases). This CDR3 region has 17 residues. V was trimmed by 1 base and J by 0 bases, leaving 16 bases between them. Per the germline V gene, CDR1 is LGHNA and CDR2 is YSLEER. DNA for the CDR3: TGCGCCAGCAGCCAAGTCTGGGGCACTTCTTACTCCTACGAGCAGTACTTC. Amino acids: CASSQVWGTSYSYEQYF.

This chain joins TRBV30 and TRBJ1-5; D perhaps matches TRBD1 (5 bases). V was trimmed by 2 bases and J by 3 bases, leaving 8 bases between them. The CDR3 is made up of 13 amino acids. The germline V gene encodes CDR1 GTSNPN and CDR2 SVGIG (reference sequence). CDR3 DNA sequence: TGTGCCTGGAGTACAGGCGACAATCAGCCCCAGCATTTT. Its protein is CAWSTGDNQPQHF.

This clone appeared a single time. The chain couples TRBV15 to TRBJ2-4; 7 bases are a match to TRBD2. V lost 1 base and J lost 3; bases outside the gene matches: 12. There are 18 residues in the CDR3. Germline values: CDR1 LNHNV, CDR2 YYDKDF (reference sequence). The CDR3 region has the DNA TGTGCCACCAGCAGAGCCGCGGGGGATGCTATAGACAAAAACATTCAGTACTTC. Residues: CATSRAAGDAIDKNIQYF.

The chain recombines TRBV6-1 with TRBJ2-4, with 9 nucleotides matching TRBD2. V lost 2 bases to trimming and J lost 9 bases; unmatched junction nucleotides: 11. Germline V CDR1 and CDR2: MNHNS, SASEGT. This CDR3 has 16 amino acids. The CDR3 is CASSEPGASGMGIQYF. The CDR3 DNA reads TGTGCCAGCAGTGAACCCGGGGCTAGCGGGATGGGCATTCAGTACTTC.

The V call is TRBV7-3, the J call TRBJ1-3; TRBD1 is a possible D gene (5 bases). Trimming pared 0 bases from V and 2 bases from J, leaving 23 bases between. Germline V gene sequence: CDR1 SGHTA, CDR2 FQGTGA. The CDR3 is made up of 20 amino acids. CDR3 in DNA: TGTGCCAGCAGCTTAACCCCGGCCCCACCCGGGGGAATGACTGGAAACACCATATATTTT. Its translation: CASSLTPAPPGGMTGNTIYF.

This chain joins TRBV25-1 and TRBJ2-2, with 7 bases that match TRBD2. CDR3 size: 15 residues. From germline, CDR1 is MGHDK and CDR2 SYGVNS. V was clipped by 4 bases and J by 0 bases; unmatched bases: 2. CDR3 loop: CASSVGGTNTGELFF. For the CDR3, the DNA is TGTGCCAGCAGTGTGGGGGGGACGAACACCGGGGAGCTGTTTTTT.

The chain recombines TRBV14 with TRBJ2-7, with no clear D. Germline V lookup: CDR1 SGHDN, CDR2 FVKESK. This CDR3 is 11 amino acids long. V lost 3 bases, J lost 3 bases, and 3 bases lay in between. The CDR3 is CASSHYYEQYF. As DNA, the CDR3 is TGTGCCAGCAGCCATTACTACGAGCAGTACTTC.

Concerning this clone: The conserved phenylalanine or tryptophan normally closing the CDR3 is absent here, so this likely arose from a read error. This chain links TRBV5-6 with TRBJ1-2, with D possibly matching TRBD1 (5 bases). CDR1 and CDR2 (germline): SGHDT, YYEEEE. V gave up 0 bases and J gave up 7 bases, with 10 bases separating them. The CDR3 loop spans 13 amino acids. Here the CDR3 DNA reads TGTGCCAGCAGCTTGGCCTGCGGGGGTGGCTACACCCTC. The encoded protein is CASSLACGGGYTL.

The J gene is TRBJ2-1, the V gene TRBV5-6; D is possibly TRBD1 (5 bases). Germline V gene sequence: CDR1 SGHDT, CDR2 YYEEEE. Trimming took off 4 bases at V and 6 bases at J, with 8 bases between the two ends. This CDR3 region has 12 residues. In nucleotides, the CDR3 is TGTGCCAGCAGCCGACAGATCAATGAGCAGTTCTTC. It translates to CASSRQINEQFF.

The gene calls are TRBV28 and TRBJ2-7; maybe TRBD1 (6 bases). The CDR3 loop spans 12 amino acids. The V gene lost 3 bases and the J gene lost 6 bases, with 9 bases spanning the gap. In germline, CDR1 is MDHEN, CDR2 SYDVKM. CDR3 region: CASSFQGPEQYF. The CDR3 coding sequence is TGTGCCAGCAGTTTTCAGGGGCCCGAGCAGTACTTC.

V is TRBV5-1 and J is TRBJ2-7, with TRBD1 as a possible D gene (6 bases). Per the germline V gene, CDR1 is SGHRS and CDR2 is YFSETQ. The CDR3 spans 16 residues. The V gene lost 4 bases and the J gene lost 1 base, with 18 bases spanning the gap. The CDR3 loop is CASSPRTVVGSYEQYF. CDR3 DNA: TGCGCCAGCAGCCCTCGGACAGTCGTGGGATCCTACGAGCAGTACTTC.